The source of this T cell receptor beta chain is a study of blood T cell repertoires in COVID-19. Background on the study: The study drew acute and convalescent COVID-19 samples from the United States, Italy and Spain. The analysed material was cDNA or gDNA that came from T cells, B-cell-depleted T cells, or PBMCs.

In the source study's methods: Amplified reference gene primers provided the basis for estimating nucleated cell counts. TCRdb's table, derived via immunoSEQ multiplex PCR, lists solely in-frame clones and lacks some. V, J and clone size reflect that table, while D and trimming were determined from the DNA. The sample lists over 100,000 clones; around 82% were seen once. The germline V and J ends were trimmed by 5 bases and 0 bases, with 17 bases remaining between them. Germline V lookup: CDR1 LNHDA, CDR2 SQIVND (reference sequence). The CDR3 is made up of 17 amino acids. This rearrangement joins TRBV19 to TRBJ1-5, with D uncertain. This clonotype was sampled from a human donor in a cohort sampled during active or convalescent COVID-19. The sequenced material came from peripheral blood. The CDR3 DNA sequence: TGTGCCAGTAGTCCGTCTCCGGCAGGCAATAGCAATCAGCCCCAGCATTTT. Translating it yields CASSPSPAGNSNQPQHF.